The rows below give T cell receptor beta chains drawn from one sample of a study of identifying expanded T cells in peripheral blood. Profiling relied on immunoSEQ multiplex PCR, and the TCRdb table lists in-frame clones only, not all of them. The repertoire holds 90,000 to 100,000 clones, with roughly 87% as singletons. The material sequenced was blood. These receptors came from a person aged 18 to 69 in good health. Both conserved end residues are trimmed from each CDR3. The order of the fields is CDR3 protein, V gene.

cdr3_aa: ASSLVSGGTYEQY
v_call: TRBV5-1

cdr3_aa: ASSPGRLAWGTGELF
v_call: TRBV7-2

cdr3_aa: ASSSSGFPFSYEQY
v_call: TRBV14

cdr3_aa: ASNPLGGVSGNTIY
v_call: TRBV19

cdr3_aa: ASRRVGANEKLF
v_call: TRBV13

cdr3_aa: ASSYTGNTEAF
v_call: TRBV2

cdr3_aa: ASRPTGSGNTIY
v_call: TRBV10-1

cdr3_aa: ASSFQRGTPSTDTQY
v_call: TRBV5-1

cdr3_aa: ASSLHGSSYNEQF
v_call: TRBV7-8

cdr3_aa: ASSPGPVQPQH
v_call: TRBV19

cdr3_aa: ASSRDRVITGELF
v_call: TRBV6-6

cdr3_aa: ASSVAGDKYNEQF
v_call: TRBV9

cdr3_aa: ASGLGLNRDSGNTIY
v_call: TRBV12-5

cdr3_aa: ASGLGVVSTGELF
v_call: TRBV12-5

cdr3_aa: ASSFDRDYGYT
v_call: TRBV6-6

cdr3_aa: ASQGDTDTQY
v_call: TRBV7-9

cdr3_aa: ASSFGRGYEQY
v_call: TRBV11-2

cdr3_aa: ASSRQDGSSYEQY
v_call: TRBV7-2

cdr3_aa: ASSPSRTGNTEAF
v_call: TRBV18

cdr3_aa: ASSQGERRYNEQF
v_call: TRBV4-3

cdr3_aa: ASRGTDGYT
v_call: TRBV6-5

cdr3_aa: ASSFTGRDDEQY
v_call: TRBV7-9

cdr3_aa: ASSRNDLYEQY
v_call: TRBV7-9

cdr3_aa: SVIGTQAF
v_call: TRBV29-1

cdr3_aa: ASRTLAAEVNEQF
v_call: TRBV5-1

cdr3_aa: ASSSLRDKNTEAF
v_call: TRBV7-9

cdr3_aa: ASSESGPGRDEQY
v_call: TRBV10-1

cdr3_aa: ASSEELAKLF
v_call: TRBV6-1

cdr3_aa: ASSSGVGQPQH
v_call: TRBV7-2